A single TCR beta chain is shown here with its context. The clone's antigen remains unknown. No base qualities exist here, and no much larger clone lies one base off it. The junction shows trimming of 4 bases on V and 0 bases on J, and the gene matches do not reach 9 bases of it. Reading the germline V gene gives CDR1 MDHEN and CDR2 SYDVKM. Inclusive of the bounding cysteine and phenylalanine, the CDR3 is 16 residues long. The kept DNA is CDR3 alone, 48 bases in frame from the first base. CD8 naive samples consisted of CD45RO-negative cells that were positively selected for CCR7, yielding a CD45RA+CCR7+ population without TemRA cells. Donors were healthy HIV-negative adults with no recently reported acute infections or vaccinations. All donors were Caucasian adults living in Nashville, Tennessee, USA. After blood collection by leukapheresis, PBMCs were isolated using Ficoll-Histopaque density gradient centrifugation and then cryopreserved in the vapor phase of liquid nitrogen. Purity and quantity of every magnetically sorted T cell population were checked by analytical flow cytometry. Genomic DNA was isolated from each sorted fraction and quantified by UV absorbance on a Nanodrop 2000c.

Using the deep immunoSEQ assay, multiplex PCR amplified TCR CDR3 regions from genomic DNA. Extracted genomic DNA from each cell subset was distributed evenly across all wells of several immunoSEQ 96-well plates, and each plate was treated as a replicate. For sorted subsets, roughly 0.2 ug genomic DNA, equal to 30,000 or so T cell genomes, was loaded into each replicate PCR. The purified libraries were quantified using a Qubit 3.0 fluorometer, sized with a Bioanalyzer 2100, and then quantified again using the KAPA Library Quantification kit. Every immunoSEQ 96-well plate was sequenced on a dedicated single-read 150-cycle Illumina NextSeq 550 flow cell. On the study's bioinformatics: Because the immunoSEQ output held only junctional sequences and lacked quality scores, the filtering could not match the filtering applied to full-length reads. To assign V/J genes and CDR3, sequences were annotated against IMGT germline references using PyIR, a Python wrapper for IgBLAST v1.9. Reads were filtered out if the reads had weak V/J assignments (E-value above 1e-6), no CDR3, stop codons, out-of-frame junctions, or ambiguous translated residues. A V3J clonotype was defined by an identical inferred V gene, J gene, and CDR3 amino acid sequence. Percentage overlap between repertoires was calculated by dividing the number of shared unique clonotypes by the size of the smaller repertoire. Three approaches were used to assess repertoire richness: RTK rarefaction, the Chao1 estimator, and Recon v2.1 estimates of unobserved clonotypes. OLGA was used to compute generation probabilities for all TCRbeta clonotypes that the gDNA method yielded from a handful of donors. Sourced from immuneACCESS, this table was stored by TCRdb with only in-frame sequences that have V and J called. A share of the clones is absent; for the studies checked, an unresolved V gene accounts for under half, and the remainder has no known explanation. That table is the source of V, J and clone size, and D and trimming were worked out from the DNA. For this sample the table gives around 2,100,000 clones, of which roughly 94% were detected only once. The ten largest clones take up roughly 1.2% of the sample.

This sample was included in a study of shared clonotypes between healthy human individuals (dated by TCRdb to 2020 to 2022). Turning to the overall study: The cohort comprised two women and a few men aged 18 to 49 years. Each donor's leukapheresis produced roughly between about 0.8 and 8.9 billion PBMCs. To estimate repertoire size and how much clonotypes are shared between individuals, the study performed deep sequencing of blood TCR repertoires from five healthy adults. Libraries were prepared and TCR repertoires were sequenced by different laboratories using diverse techniques, in order to increase sequencing depth and limit assay-specific biases. For each donor, CD4 naive and CD4 memory were each given three plates, CD8 naive was given two plates, and CD8 memory was given one plate. Here is what the overall study found, with its caveats: Sampling was limited to blood, and TCR repertoires in tissue likely differ from TCR repertoires in blood. When a few donors were compared, the shared fraction of clonotypes was about 5.4% for naive CD4, 3.5% to 4% for naive CD8, 2% to 2.5% for memory CD4, and around 0.37% for memory CD8. Incomplete sequencing was indicated by rarefaction of sorted-subset datasets, despite the large sequencing depth. Naive subsets generally had larger estimated clonotype richness than memory subsets did. Because the study included a small number of donors, the genetic and exposure-history diversity represented was limited. Pairwise subsampling led to the expectation that sequencing depth would affect the degree of clonotype sharing among donors. Higher generation probabilities were observed for clonotypes shared by all four sorted-subset donors than for non-shared clonotypes.

This TCR came from a young man in good health. The V and J genes are TRBV28 and TRBJ2-7; TRBD2 aligns with 7 central bases. The specimen sequenced was naive CD8+ T cells sorted from blood. The cell subset or site tag for this specimen amounts to: CD45RA+CCR7+. This receptor carries the CDR3 CASSWGGAGPSYEQYF. The DNA sequence is TGTGCCAGCAGTTGGGGGGGAGCGGGACCCTCCTACGAGCAGTACTTC.